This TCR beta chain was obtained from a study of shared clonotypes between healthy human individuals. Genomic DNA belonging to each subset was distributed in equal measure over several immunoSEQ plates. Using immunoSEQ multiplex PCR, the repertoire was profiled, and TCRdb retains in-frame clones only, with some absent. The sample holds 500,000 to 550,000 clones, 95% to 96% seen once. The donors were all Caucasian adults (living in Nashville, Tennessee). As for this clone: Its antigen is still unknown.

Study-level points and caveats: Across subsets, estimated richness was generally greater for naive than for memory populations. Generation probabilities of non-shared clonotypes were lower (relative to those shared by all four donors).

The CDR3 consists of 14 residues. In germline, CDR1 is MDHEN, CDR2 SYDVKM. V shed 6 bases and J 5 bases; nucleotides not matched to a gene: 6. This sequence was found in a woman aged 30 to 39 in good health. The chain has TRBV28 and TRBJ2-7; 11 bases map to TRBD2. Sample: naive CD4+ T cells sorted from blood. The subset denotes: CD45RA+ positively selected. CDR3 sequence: CASRRLAGINEQYF. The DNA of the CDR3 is TGTGCCAGCAGGAGACTAGCGGGAATCAACGAGCAGTACTTC. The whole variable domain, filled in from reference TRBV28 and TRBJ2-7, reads DVKVTQSSRYLVKRTGEKVFLECVQDMDHENMFWYRQDPGLGLRLIYFSYDVKMKEKGDIPEGYSVSREKKERFSLILESASTNQTSMYLCASRRLAGINEQYFGPGTRLTVT.